This T cell receptor (beta chain) was obtained from a study of OX40 agonist ivuxolimab in advanced cancers. At the level of the study: Every 2 weeks, patients got intravenous ivuxolimab at one of six dose levels (0.01-10 mg/kg).

Patients were ruled out by autoimmune disease history or systemic immunosuppression. This table comes from immunoSEQ multiplex PCR, and its TCRdb copy is limited to in-frame clones, with some not included. Among 60,000 or so clones listed, roughly 89% were seen once. V was clipped by 5 bases and J by 3 bases; unmatched bases: 6. Germline V CDR1 and CDR2: SGHTA, FQGNSA. CDR3 length: 14 amino acids. The specimen comprised CD4+ or CD8+ T cells sorted from blood, sampled in a trial of the OX40 agonist ivuxolimab. The clonotype was recovered from an adult with an advanced solid tumor such as melanoma, head and neck, liver or kidney cancer. The V and J genes are TRBV7-2 and TRBJ2-7, with 8 bases that match TRBD1. The CDR3 sequence: CASSPDRVRYEQYF. The CDR3, as DNA: TGTGCCAGCAGCCCGGACAGGGTCCGCTACGAGCAGTACTTC.